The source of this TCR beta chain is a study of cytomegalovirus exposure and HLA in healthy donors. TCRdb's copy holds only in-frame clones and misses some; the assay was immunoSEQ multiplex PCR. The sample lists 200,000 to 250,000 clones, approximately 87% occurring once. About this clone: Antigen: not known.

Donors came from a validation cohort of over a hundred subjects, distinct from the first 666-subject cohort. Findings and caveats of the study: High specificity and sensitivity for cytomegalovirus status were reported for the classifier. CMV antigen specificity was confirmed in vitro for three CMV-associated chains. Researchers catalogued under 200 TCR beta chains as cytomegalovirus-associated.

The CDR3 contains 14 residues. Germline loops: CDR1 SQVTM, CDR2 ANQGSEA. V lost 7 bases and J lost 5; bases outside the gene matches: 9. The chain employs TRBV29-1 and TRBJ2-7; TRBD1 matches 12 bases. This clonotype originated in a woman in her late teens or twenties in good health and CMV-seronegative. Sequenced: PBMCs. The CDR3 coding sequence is TGCAGCGGGGGACAGGGGGCGCCGGGGGACGAGCAGTACTTC. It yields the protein CSGGQGAPGDEQYF.